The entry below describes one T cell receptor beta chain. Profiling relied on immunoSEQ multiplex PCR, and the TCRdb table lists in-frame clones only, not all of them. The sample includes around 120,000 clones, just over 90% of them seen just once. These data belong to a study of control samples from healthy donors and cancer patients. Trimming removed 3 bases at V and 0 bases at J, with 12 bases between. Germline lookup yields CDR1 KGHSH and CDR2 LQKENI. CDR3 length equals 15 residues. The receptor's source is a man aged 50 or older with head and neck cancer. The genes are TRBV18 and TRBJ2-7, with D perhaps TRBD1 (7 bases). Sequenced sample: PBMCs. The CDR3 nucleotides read TGTGCCAGCTCACCTCAGGGGGGACTCTCCTACGAGCAGTACTTC. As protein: CASSPQGGLSYEQYF.